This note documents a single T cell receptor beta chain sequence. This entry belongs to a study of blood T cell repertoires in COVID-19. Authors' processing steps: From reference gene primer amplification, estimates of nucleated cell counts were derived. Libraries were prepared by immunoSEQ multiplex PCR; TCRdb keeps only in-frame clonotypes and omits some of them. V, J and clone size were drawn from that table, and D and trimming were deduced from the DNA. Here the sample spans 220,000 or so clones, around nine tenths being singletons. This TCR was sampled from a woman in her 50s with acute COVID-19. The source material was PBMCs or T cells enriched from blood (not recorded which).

The CDR3 sequence: CASSLGQGSSNEQFF. The CDR3 coding sequence is TGCGCCAGCAGCTTGGGACAGGGGAGTAGCAATGAGCAGTTCTTC. This chain uses TRBV5-1 with TRBJ2-1; 8 bases map to TRBD1. Trimming took 0 bases from V and 6 from J; bases not matched to a gene: 5. The germline gives CDR1 SGHRS, CDR2 YFSETQ. The CDR3 has 15 amino acids.